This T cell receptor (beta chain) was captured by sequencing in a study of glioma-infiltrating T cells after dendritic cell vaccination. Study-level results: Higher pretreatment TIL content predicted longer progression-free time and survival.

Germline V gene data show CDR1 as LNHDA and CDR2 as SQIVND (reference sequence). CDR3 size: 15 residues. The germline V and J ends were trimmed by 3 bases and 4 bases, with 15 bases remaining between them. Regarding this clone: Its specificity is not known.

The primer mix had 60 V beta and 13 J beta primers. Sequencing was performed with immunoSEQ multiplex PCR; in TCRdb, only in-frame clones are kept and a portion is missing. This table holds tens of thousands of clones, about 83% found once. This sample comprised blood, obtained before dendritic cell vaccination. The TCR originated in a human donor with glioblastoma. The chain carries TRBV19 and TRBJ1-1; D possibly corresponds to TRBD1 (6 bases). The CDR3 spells CASSIPGGASTEAFF. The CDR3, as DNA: TGTGCCAGTAGTATTCCGGGGGGCGCCAGCACTGAAGCTTTCTTT. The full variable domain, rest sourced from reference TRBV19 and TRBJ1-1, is DGGITQSPKYLFRKEGQNVTLSCEQNLNHDAMYWYRQDPGQGLRLIYYSQIVNDFQKGDIAEGYSVSREKKESFPLTVTSAQKNPTAFYLCASSIPGGASTEAFFGQGTRLTVV.